Each of the 19 T cell receptor beta chains below was sequenced from the same sample in a study of blood T cell repertoires in COVID-19. Clones were sequenced by immunoSEQ multiplex PCR, and TCRdb holds only the in-frame ones, with some missing. The repertoire includes 100,000 to 130,000 clones, 70% to 90% of them detected once, and more than 4.5% sits in the top ten. The specimen was peripheral blood. These receptors were taken from a middle-aged man with active or convalescent COVID-19.

The chain couples TRBV24-1 to TRBJ2-1, with 9 bases fitting TRBD2. This CDR3 has 17 residues. Germline values: CDR1 KGHDR, CDR2 SFDVKD. The trim removed 1 base at V and 6 bases at J, leaving 9 bases unmatched. The CDR3 protein is CATSDFARAGGGNEQFF. The CDR3 coding sequence is TGTGCCACCAGTGATTTTGCGAGAGCGGGAGGAGGCAATGAGCAGTTCTTC.

The V call is TRBV27, the J call TRBJ1-2; the D is unclear. V lost 5 bases and J lost 4, with 11 bases in between. This CDR3 contains 13 residues. Germline V gives CDR1 MNHEY, CDR2 SMNVEV (reference sequence). CDR3 region: CASSPLRSYGYTF. The CDR3 nucleotides are TGTGCCAGCAGTCCTCTGAGGAGCTATGGCTACACCTTC.

This clone showed up just a few times. The V call is TRBV24-1, the J call TRBJ2-7; D perhaps matches TRBD2 (6 bases). The CDR3 totals 11 residues. V gave up 12 bases and J gave up 7 bases, with 15 bases separating them. The germline V gene has CDR1 KGHDR and CDR2 SFDVKD. The DNA of the CDR3 is TGTGCCGCCGGGCGGGGCTGGGAGCAGTACTTC. Its translation: CAAGRGWEQYF.

The chain has TRBV2 and TRBJ2-5; D is possibly TRBD2 (5 bases). V gave up 2 bases and J gave up 6 bases, with 19 bases separating them. The V gene's germline CDR1 is SNHLY and CDR2 FYNNEI. The CDR3 runs 16 residues. The CDR3 sequence: CASSEYRHPGSQTQYF. The CDR3 DNA is TGTGCCAGCAGTGAATATAGGCACCCGGGGTCGCAGACCCAGTACTTC.

Here the CDR3 reads CASSLVLTPGGGGYTF. CDR3 coding DNA: TGCGCCAGCAGCTTGGTTCTCACCCCAGGGGGAGGTGGCTACACCTTC. This sequence joins TRBV5-1 and TRBJ1-2, with 7 bases fitting TRBD1. Looked up from germline, CDR1 is SGHRS and CDR2 is YFSETQ. This CDR3 spans 16 amino acids. Germline trimming cut 0 bases from V and 7 bases from J; bases unmatched to any gene: 12.

This clone appeared once. The genes are TRBV7-2 and TRBJ2-1; no clear D. CDR3 length: 14 residues. Germline CDR1 is SGHTA and CDR2 is FQGNSA. V was trimmed by 1 base and J by 3 bases, leaving 7 bases between them. The CDR3 reads CASSLGQVYNEQFF. In DNA, the CDR3 is TGTGCCAGCAGCTTAGGGCAGGTCTACAATGAGCAGTTCTTC.

The rearrangement links TRBV3-1 (or the pseudogene TRBV3-2) to TRBJ2-1; TRBD1 matches at 7 bases. The V and J ends lost 4 bases and 4 bases, in that order; junction bases with no gene match: 10. Germline assignment: CDR1 LGHDT and CDR2 YNNKEL (reference sequence). This CDR3 region has 16 residues. CDR3 residues: CASSPRAGGAYNEQFF. CDR3 bases: TGTGCCAGCAGCCCTCGGGCAGGGGGAGCTTACAATGAGCAGTTCTTC.

The table lists this clone with a count of one. This chain links TRBV7-2 with TRBJ1-5; D ambiguous. From germline, CDR1 is SGHTA and CDR2 FQGNSA. The CDR3 covers 16 residues. The ends were cut back, 5 bases at V and 1 base at J, with 15 bases in the middle. The CDR3 nucleotides are TGTGCCAGCAGCCCCTCGGGAGGGTTGAGCAATCAGCCCCAGCATTTT. Translated: CASSPSGGLSNQPQHF.

The V and J genes are TRBV18 and TRBJ2-5, with D perhaps matching TRBD2 (6 bases). The CDR3 has 17 amino acids. V lost 0 bases and J lost 1, with 15 bases in between. Germline V gene lookup returns CDR1 KGHSH and CDR2 LQKENI. In nucleotides, the CDR3 is TGTGCCAGCTCACCACCGCGAGGGAGGACGGCCCAAGAGACCCAGTACTTC. Translation gives CASSPPRGRTAQETQYF.

This clone was counted only a few times. V usage is TRBV3-1 (or the pseudogene TRBV3-2) and J usage is TRBJ1-2, with D possibly being TRBD1 (5 bases). Germline V gene lookup returns CDR1 LGHDT and CDR2 YNNKEL (reference sequence). Trimming removed 6 bases at V and 5 bases at J, with 19 bases between. This CDR3 has 15 amino acids. CDR3 in amino acids: CASRPGGGRIYGYTF. CDR3 bases: TGTGCCAGCAGGCCGGGCGGGGGACGGATTTATGGCTACACCTTC.

This clone was counted once. This chain connects TRBV18 to TRBJ2-7, with no clear D. The V and J ends lost 2 bases and 3 bases respectively, with 11 bases between them. The CDR3 loop spans 14 amino acids. Germline V CDR1 and CDR2: KGHSH, LQKENI. CDR3 nucleotides: TGTGCCAGCTCACCAACGGCAGGCAACTACGAGCAGTACTTC. Translated, it gives CASSPTAGNYEQYF.

The rearrangement uses TRBV5-6 and TRBJ2-7, with D maybe TRBD1 (6 bases). Germline loops: CDR1 SGHDT, CDR2 YYEEEE. There are 15 residues in the CDR3. The germline V and J ends were trimmed by 2 bases and 2 bases, with 14 bases remaining between them. CDR3: CASSFPDSTPYEQYF. The CDR3 nucleotides are TGTGCCAGCAGCTTCCCGGACAGTACGCCCTACGAGCAGTACTTC.

The chain uses TRBV19 and TRBJ1-1; possibly TRBD1 for D (5 bases). In germline, CDR1 is LNHDA, CDR2 SQIVND (reference sequence). The CDR3 is 16 residues long. Trimming shortened V by 3 bases and J by 7 bases, and 21 bases separated the two germline ends. The CDR3 spells CASSMMTVIGVGEAFF. The DNA for the CDR3 is TGTGCCAGTAGTATGATGACAGTTATCGGTGTTGGTGAAGCTTTCTTT.

The chain uses TRBV27 and TRBJ2-6; tentative D call: TRBD2 (6 bases). This CDR3 spans 15 amino acids. Germline V CDR1 and CDR2: MNHEY, SMNVEV (reference sequence). Trimming shortened V by 6 bases and J by 0 bases, and 9 bases separated the two germline ends. The CDR3 DNA reads TGTGCCAGCAGCCCGACTAGCTCTGGGGCCAACGTCCTGACTTTC. This sequence encodes CASSPTSSGANVLTF.

The rearrangement uses TRBV7-9 and TRBJ2-5, with TRBD1 as a possible D gene (6 bases). Germline loops: CDR1 SEHNR, CDR2 FQNEAQ (reference sequence). The CDR3 sequence is 14 residues long. V lost 3 bases, J lost 4 bases, and 12 bases lay in between. The CDR3 DNA is TGTGCCAGCAGCTTGTTACAGGGACCAGAGACCCAGTACTTC. It codes for CASSLLQGPETQYF.

The V call is TRBV5-1, the J call TRBJ2-1; 12 nucleotides align to TRBD2. This CDR3 is 17 amino acids long. From germline, CDR1 is SGHRS and CDR2 YFSETQ. The V segment lost 2 bases and the J segment 7 bases; nucleotides outside the gene matches: 10. The CDR3 nucleotides read TGCGCCAGCAGCTTTACCCTGACTAGCGGGGGTCTTAATGAGCAGTTCTTC. Translated, it gives CASSFTLTSGGLNEQFF. Looking up the rest from reference TRBV5-1 and TRBJ2-1 gives the full variable domain: KAGVTQTPRYLIKTRGQQVTLSCSPISGHRSVSWYQQTPGQGLQFLFEYFSETQRNKGNFPGRFSGRQFSNSRSEMNVSTLELGDSALYLCASSFTLTSGGLNEQFFGPGTRLTVL.

The rearrangement links TRBV6-6 to TRBJ1-2; 10 positions agree with TRBD1. Germline lookup yields CDR1 MNHNY and CDR2 SVGAGI (reference sequence). CDR3 length: 16 amino acids. J was trimmed by 1 base and V by 5 bases; bases with no gene match: 7. As DNA, the CDR3 is TGTGCCAGCAGTCGAAAGACAGGGGGCAGTAACTATGGCTACACCTTC. Its translation is CASSRKTGGSNYGYTF.

The genes are TRBV6-2 or TRBV6-3 and TRBJ2-7, with D perhaps TRBD2 (7 bases). There are 14 residues in the CDR3. V was trimmed by 5 bases and J by 3 bases, leaving 14 bases between them. Germline CDR1 is MNHEY and CDR2 is SVGEGT. The CDR3 DNA reads TGTGCCAGCAGTGGGGGGGGCGCTTTCTACGAGCAGTACTTC. Encoded protein: CASSGGGAFYEQYF.

This chain uses TRBV7-2 with TRBJ2-1, with 7 bases matching TRBD1. J was trimmed by 3 bases and V by 5 bases; bases with no gene match: 13. The CDR3 runs 17 residues. Germline lookup yields CDR1 SGHTA and CDR2 FQGNSA. CDR3 DNA: TGTGCCAGCAGCCCAGGGGGACAGACCCGAGGCTACAATGAGCAGTTCTTC. As protein: CASSPGGQTRGYNEQFF.